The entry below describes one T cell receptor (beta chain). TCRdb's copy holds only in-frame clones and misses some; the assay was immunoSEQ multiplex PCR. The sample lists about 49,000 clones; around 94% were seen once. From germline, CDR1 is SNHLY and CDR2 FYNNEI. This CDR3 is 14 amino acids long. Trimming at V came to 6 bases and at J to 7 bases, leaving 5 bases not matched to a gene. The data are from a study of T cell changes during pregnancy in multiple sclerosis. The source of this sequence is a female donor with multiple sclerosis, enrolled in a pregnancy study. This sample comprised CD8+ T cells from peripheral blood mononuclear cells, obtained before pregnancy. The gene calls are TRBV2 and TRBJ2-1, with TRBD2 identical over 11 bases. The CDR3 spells CASSRLAGNNEQFF. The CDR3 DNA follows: TGTGCCAGCAGCCGACTAGCGGGGAATAATGAGCAGTTCTTC.